This T cell receptor (beta chain) was sequenced in a study of blood T cell repertoires in COVID-19 (dated by TCRdb to the early 2020s). Looking at the study overall: Samples covering the acute and convalescent phases of COVID-19 were provided by collaborators in the United States, Italy and Spain. The material from the prospective study consisted of cDNA or gDNA derived from T cells, B-cell-depleted T cells, or PBMCs. The dataset comprised deeply sampled blood TCRbeta repertoires from subjects exposed to, actively infected with, or recovered from COVID-19. A freely available public database, intended as a resource for researchers studying the immune response to SARS-CoV-2, is where the repertoires were released. Samples were obtained from the ongoing ImmuneRACE study (first 160 participants) and from some 1,300 subjects provided by 6 global collaborators. Sample metadata almost always included a de-identified subject ID, COVID-19 status, age in years and sex. HLA class I and class II types, where available, came from metadata supplied by the sample provider rather than from assay-based typing. Overall results and qualifications from the work: The quantity of clinical and demographic metadata differed by source and by participant and was supplied without curation.

TCRbeta CDR3 regions were amplified from genomic DNA by means of the immunoSEQ Assay, a bias-controlled multiplex PCR. As for the authors' bioinformatics: The number of nucleated cells in each sample was estimated by amplification of reference gene primers within the assay. To quantify the absolute abundance of each unique TCRbeta CDR3 rearrangement, sequence reads were collapsed and filtered. For each sample, productive Simpson clonality was calculated as the square root of Simpson's diversity index over productive rearrangements. TCRdb obtained this table from immuneACCESS and retained in-frame rearrangements with V and J assigned. These tables miss some clones; where compared with another copy, unresolved V genes account for less than half of the shortfall, and the remainder is unexplained. V and J calls and clone size are given by that table; D and trimming were obtained from the DNA. This sample gives 200,000 to 250,000 clones in total; 82% of them show up just once. About 12% of the sample comes from the top ten.

As regards this clone: Its target antigen remains unknown. There are no base qualities to consult, and no much larger clone falls within one base.

Each collaborating institution followed its own protocols to collect whole blood in K2EDTA tubes. Collaborator samples were shipped for TCRbeta analysis as frozen whole blood, isolated PBMCs, or DNA extracted from either sample type. The CDR3 runs 16 amino acids, cysteine and phenylalanine included. Just the 48-base CDR3 DNA is kept, in frame starting at base 1. V and J lose 1 base and 3 bases, and a span of 15 bases separates them. CDR1 SGHVS and CDR2 FNYEAQ were looked up in the germline V gene. The specimen sequenced was peripheral blood. This chain joins TRBV7-6 to TRBJ1-1, and perhaps TRBD1 as D gene, on 6 matching bases. The sequence was obtained from a woman aged 40 to 50 with acute or convalescent COVID-19. The DNA is TGTGCCAGCAGCTTAGTTGGGGGGGCGTTGGACACTGAAGCTTTCTTT. This sequence encodes CASSLVGGALDTEAFF. The entire variable domain, with the stretches around the CDR3 drawn from the reference TRBV7-6 and TRBJ1-1 proteins, is GAGVSQSPRYKVTKRGQDVALRCDPISGHVSLYWYRQALGQGPEFLTYFNYEAQQDKSGLPNDRFSAERPEGSISTLTIQRTEQRDSAMYRCASSLVGGALDTEAFFGQGTRLTVV.